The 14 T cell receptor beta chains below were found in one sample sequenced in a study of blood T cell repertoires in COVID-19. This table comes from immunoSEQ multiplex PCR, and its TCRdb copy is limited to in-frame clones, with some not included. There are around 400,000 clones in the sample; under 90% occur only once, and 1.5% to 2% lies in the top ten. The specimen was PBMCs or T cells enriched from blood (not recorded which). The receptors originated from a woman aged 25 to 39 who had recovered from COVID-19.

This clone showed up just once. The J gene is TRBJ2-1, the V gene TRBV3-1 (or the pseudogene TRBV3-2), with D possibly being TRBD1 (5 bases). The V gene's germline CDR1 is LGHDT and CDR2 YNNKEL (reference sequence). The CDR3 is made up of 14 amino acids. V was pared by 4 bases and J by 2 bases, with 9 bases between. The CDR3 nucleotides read TGTGCCAGCAGCCCGCAGGGTCCCTACAATGAGCAGTTCTTC. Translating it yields CASSPQGPYNEQFF.

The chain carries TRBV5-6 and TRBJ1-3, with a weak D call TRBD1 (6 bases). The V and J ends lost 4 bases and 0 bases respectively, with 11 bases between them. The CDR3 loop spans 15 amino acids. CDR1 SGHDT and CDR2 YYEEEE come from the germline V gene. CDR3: CASSTGQSSGNTIYF. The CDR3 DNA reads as TGTGCCAGCAGCACAGGACAGAGCTCTGGAAACACCATATATTTT.

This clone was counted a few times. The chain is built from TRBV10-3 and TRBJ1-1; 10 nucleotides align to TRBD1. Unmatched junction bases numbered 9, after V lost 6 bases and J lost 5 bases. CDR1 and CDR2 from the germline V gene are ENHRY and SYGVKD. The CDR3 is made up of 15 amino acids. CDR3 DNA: TGTGCCATCAGGGAAAGACAGGGGGCGCAGACTGAAGCTTTCTTT. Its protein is CAIRERQGAQTEAFF.

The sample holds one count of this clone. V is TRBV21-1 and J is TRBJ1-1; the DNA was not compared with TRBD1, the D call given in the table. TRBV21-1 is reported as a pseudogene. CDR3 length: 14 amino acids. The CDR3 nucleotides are TGTGCCAGTAAGCAGGTGAATCTGGCGACTGAAGCTTTCTTT. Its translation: CASKQVNLATEAFF.

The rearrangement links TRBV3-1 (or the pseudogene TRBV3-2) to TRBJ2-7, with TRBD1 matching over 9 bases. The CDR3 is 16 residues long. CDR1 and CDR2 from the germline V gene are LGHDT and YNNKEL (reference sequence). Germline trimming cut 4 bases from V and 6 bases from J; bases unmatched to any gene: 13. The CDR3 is CASSPEYGQGLGEQYF. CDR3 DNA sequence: TGTGCCAGCAGCCCAGAGTACGGACAGGGGTTGGGCGAGCAGTACTTC.

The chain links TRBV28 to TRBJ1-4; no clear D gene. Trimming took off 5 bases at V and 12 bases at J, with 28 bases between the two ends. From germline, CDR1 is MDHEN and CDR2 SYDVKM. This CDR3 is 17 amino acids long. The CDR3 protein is CASSEPGRGGSSEELFF. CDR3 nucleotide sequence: TGTGCCAGCAGTGAACCCGGAAGAGGAGGGTCGTCGGAGGAACTGTTTTTT.

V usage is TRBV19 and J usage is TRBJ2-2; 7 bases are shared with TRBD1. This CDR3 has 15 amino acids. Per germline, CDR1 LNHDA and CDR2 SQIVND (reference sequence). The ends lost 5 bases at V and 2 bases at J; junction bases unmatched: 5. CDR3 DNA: TGTGCCAGTAGTCCCGGGACAGCTAACACCGGGGAGCTGTTTTTT. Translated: CASSPGTANTGELFF. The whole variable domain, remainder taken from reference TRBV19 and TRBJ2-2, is DGGITQSPKYLFRKEGQNVTLSCEQNLNHDAMYWYRQDPGQGLRLIYYSQIVNDFQKGDIAEGYSVSREKKESFPLTVTSAQKNPTAFYLCASSPGTANTGELFFGEGSRLTVL.

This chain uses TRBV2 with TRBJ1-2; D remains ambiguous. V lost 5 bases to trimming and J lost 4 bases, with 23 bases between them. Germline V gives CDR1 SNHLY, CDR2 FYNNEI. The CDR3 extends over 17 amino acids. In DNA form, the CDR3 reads TGTGCCAGCAGTCCCCACTCCCTTGGGGAGGACGGCTATGGCTACACCTTC. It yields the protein CASSPHSLGEDGYGYTF.

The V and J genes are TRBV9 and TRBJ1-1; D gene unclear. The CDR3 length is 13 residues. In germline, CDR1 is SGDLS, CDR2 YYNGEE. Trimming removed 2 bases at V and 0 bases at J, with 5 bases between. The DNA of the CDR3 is TGTGCCAGCAGCGTTAAAATGAACACTGAAGCTTTCTTT. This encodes CASSVKMNTEAFF.

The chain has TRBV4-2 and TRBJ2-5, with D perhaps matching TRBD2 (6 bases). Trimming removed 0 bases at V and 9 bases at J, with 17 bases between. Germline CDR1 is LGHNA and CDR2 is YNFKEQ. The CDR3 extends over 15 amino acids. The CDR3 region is CASSQDWDFQSAQYF. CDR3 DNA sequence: TGTGCCAGCAGCCAAGATTGGGACTTTCAGTCGGCCCAGTACTTC.

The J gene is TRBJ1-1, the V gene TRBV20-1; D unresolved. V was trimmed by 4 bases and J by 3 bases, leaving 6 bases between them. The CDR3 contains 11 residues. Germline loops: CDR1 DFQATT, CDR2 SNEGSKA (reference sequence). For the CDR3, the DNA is TGCAGTGCTAAAGCGGACACTGAAGCTTTCTTT. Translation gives CSAKADTEAFF.

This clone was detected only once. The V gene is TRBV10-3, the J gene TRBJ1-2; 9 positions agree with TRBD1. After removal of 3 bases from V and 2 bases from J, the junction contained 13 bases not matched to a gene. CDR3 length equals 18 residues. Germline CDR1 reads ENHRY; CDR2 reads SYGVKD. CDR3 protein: CAISDGTGKVLGNYGYTF. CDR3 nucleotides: TGTGCCATCAGTGACGGGACAGGGAAGGTCCTAGGCAACTATGGCTACACCTTC.

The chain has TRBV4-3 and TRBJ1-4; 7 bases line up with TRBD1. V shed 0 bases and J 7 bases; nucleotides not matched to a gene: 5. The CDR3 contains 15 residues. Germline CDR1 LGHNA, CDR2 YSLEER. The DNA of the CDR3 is TGCGCCAGCAGCCAAGATCTACAGGGGATTGAAAAACTGTTTTTT. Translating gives CASSQDLQGIEKLFF.

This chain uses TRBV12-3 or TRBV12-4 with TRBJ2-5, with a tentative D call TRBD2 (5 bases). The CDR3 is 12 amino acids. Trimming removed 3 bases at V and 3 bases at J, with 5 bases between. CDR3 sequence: CASSLGEETQYF. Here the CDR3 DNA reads TGTGCCAGCAGTTTGGGAGAAGAGACCCAGTACTTC.